A single sample is the source of the 10 T cell receptor beta chains below, sequenced in a study of shared clonotypes between healthy human individuals. The table came from immunoSEQ multiplex PCR; TCRdb's copy has only in-frame clones and leaves some out. In the table there are some 2.1 million clones, approximately 95% of which are singletons. CD8 cells regarded as naive lacked CD45RO, were positively chosen for CCR7, and omitted terminally differentiated effector memory CD45RA+ cells. Sequences were obtained from naive CD8+ T cells sorted from blood. These receptors originate from a man aged 18 to 29 in good health.

This clone was observed a handful of times. V gene TRBV21-1 combines with J gene TRBJ1-5; the table's D call, TRBD1, was not checked against the DNA. TRBV21-1 is a pseudogene segment. The CDR3 length is 14 residues. The CDR3 spells CASSNCTLGPPQHF. DNA for the CDR3: TGTGCCAGCAGCAATTGTACTTTGGGGCCGCCCCAGCATTTT.

This chain links TRBV7-2 with TRBJ2-1, with 7 bases that match TRBD2. V lost 5 bases and J lost 2; bases outside the gene matches: 6. There are 15 residues in the CDR3. The germline CDR1 and CDR2 sequences are SGHTA and FQGNSA. The CDR3 protein is CASSRWEGPYNEQFF. CDR3 nucleotide sequence: TGTGCCAGCAGCAGATGGGAGGGCCCCTACAATGAGCAGTTCTTC.

In DNA form, the CDR3 reads TGTGCCAGCAGCTTAGTGAGCCTAGACGAGCAGTACTTC. Residues: CASSLVSLDEQYF. J is TRBJ2-7 and V is TRBV7-9; D is ambiguous. The CDR3 contains 13 residues. The V end was cut by 1 base, the J end by 5 bases, with 9 bases between. CDR1 SEHNR and CDR2 FQNEAQ come from the germline V gene (reference sequence).

The rearrangement joins TRBV28 to TRBJ1-1; D perhaps matches TRBD1 (6 bases). The CDR3 is 13 amino acids. CDR1 and CDR2 (germline): MDHEN, SYDVKM. Trimming took 5 bases from V and 6 from J, leaving 13 bases between them. CDR3 loop: CASSMLQGSEAFF. The CDR3 DNA is TGTGCCAGCAGTATGCTACAGGGCTCTGAAGCTTTCTTT.

This chain uses TRBV4-3 with TRBJ1-1; D is perhaps TRBD1 (5 bases). Germline V gene lookup returns CDR1 LGHNA and CDR2 YSLEER. The CDR3 runs 14 residues. The V and J ends lost 0 bases and 6 bases respectively, with 11 bases between them. CDR3 nucleotides: TGCGCCAGCAGCCAAGATCTGGGAGGGGCTGAAGCTTTCTTT. Residues: CASSQDLGGAEAFF.

The genes are TRBV6-5 and TRBJ1-2; TRBD1 is a possible D gene (6 bases). The germline gives CDR1 MNHEY, CDR2 SVGAGI. This CDR3 is built from 13 residues. With 6 bases removed from V and 3 bases from J, the gap between germline ends came to 11 bases. The CDR3 DNA reads as TGTGCCAGCAGACCGGACAGTCACTATGGCTACACCTTC. Its protein product is CASRPDSHYGYTF.

As regards this clone: This sample includes further DNA sequences coding for the same CDR3. J is TRBJ1-4 and V is TRBV30; D is undetermined. The germline gives CDR1 GTSNPN, CDR2 SVGIG (reference sequence). The CDR3 is 13 amino acids. V was trimmed by 1 base and J by 3 bases, leaving 6 bases between them. CDR3 region: CAWSGDSNEKLFF. As DNA, the CDR3 is TGTGCCTGGAGTGGAGATTCTAATGAAAAACTGTTTTTT.

J is TRBJ2-2 and V is TRBV2; D possibly corresponds to TRBD2 (5 bases). The CDR3 loop spans 14 amino acids. The germline V gene encodes CDR1 SNHLY and CDR2 FYNNEI. Trimming took off 7 bases at V and 4 bases at J, with 13 bases between the two ends. The CDR3 coding sequence is TGTGCCAGCACACTGGACCGGGGCACCGGGGAGCTGTTTTTT. Translation gives CASTLDRGTGELFF.

The gene calls are TRBV30 and TRBJ1-3; D is unresolved. CDR1 and CDR2 from the germline V gene are GTSNPN and SVGIG (reference sequence). V was cut by 5 bases and J by 3 bases, with 11 bases left in between. The length of the CDR3 is 13 residues. CDR3 coding DNA: TGTGCCTGGGGCGGCATGAATGGAAACACCATATATTTT. The encoded protein is CAWGGMNGNTIYF.

The V call is TRBV7-6, the J call TRBJ2-1, with TRBD2 matching 12 bases. CDR3 length equals 17 residues. The germline gives CDR1 SGHVS, CDR2 FNYEAQ. V was pared by 10 bases and J by 13 bases, with 23 bases of the junction left unmatched. The CDR3 loop reads CATERTSGDPPTTGQFF. The CDR3, as DNA: TGTGCCACCGAAAGGACTAGCGGGGACCCTCCTACAACCGGCCAGTTCTTC.